The entry that follows covers one T cell receptor (beta chain) sequence. At baseline, cycle 4 day 1, and cycle 7 day 1, blood was sampled. This CDR3 has 16 residues. From germline, CDR1 is SNHLY and CDR2 FYNNEI. Losses at the gene ends were 5 bases for V and 4 bases for J; bases not matched to a gene: 11. This sample was taken from a study of OX40 agonist ivuxolimab in advanced cancers. Study background: From 23 to 79 years was the age range, with a mean of about 54 years, and around 80% were male. Three patients responded partially, comprising one with hepatocellular carcinoma and two with cutaneous melanoma.

Assay used: immunoSEQ multiplex PCR; TCRdb lists only in-frame clones, some missing. The sample holds under 65,000 clones, 85% to 95% seen once. The sample in question was CD4+ or CD8+ T cells sorted from blood, obtained in a trial of the OX40 agonist ivuxolimab. The TCR originated in an adult with an advanced solid tumor such as melanoma, head and neck, liver or kidney cancer. The chain links TRBV2 to TRBJ2-7, with 10 nucleotides matching TRBD2. CDR3 protein: CASSPSSGRPRYEQYF. The CDR3 DNA follows: TGTGCCAGCAGTCCTAGTAGCGGGAGGCCTAGATACGAGCAGTACTTC.